This TCR beta chain was documented in a study of blood T cell repertoires in COVID-19. Study at large: Sources were T cells, B-cell-depleted T cells, or PBMCs; the material itself was cDNA or gDNA.

Germline V lookup: CDR1 SGHTA, CDR2 FQGNSA. Unmatched junction bases numbered 14, after V lost 7 bases and J lost 0 bases. The CDR3 runs to 18 residues. Participants, about 18 to 100 years old, spanned 24 US areas. Assignments of participants to cohorts depended upon their own reported clinical history. Sequencing was performed with immunoSEQ multiplex PCR; in TCRdb, only in-frame clones are kept and a portion is missing. The sample shows fewer than 250,000 clones, roughly 84% of them seen only once. This clone was detected a few times. This chain links TRBV7-2 with TRBJ2-7, with TRBD2 identical over 11 bases. Sequenced sample: PBMCs or T cells enriched from blood (not recorded which). The sequence came from a woman in her 30s who had been exposed to COVID-19. The CDR3 region is CASTDIGATSGASYEQYF. The CDR3 DNA follows: TGTGCCAGCACCGACATTGGGGCGACTAGCGGGGCCTCCTACGAGCAGTACTTC.